This T cell receptor beta chain was obtained from a study of cytomegalovirus exposure and HLA in healthy donors. From germline, CDR1 is SGHAT and CDR2 FQNNGV. The CDR3 runs to 16 residues. After removal of 1 base from V and 4 bases from J, the junction contained 5 bases not matched to a gene. PCR involved 60 Vbeta and 13 Jbeta primers. Assay: immunoSEQ multiplex PCR; the TCRdb copy retains only in-frame clones and omits some. The data show more than 150,000 clones, 80% to 85% seen once. The clonotype originates from a woman aged 25 to 39 in good health and CMV-seronegative. V and J are TRBV11-2 and TRBJ2-5; 11 positions match TRBD1. Sequences were obtained from PBMCs. CDR3 sequence: CASSLAWTGGRETQYF. As DNA, the CDR3 is TGTGCCAGCAGCTTAGCCTGGACAGGGGGCCGAGAGACCCAGTACTTC. The full variable domain, with the rest looked up from reference TRBV11-2 and TRBJ2-5, is EAGVAQSPRYKIIEKRQSVAFWCNPISGHATLYWYQQILGQGPKLLIQFQNNGVVDDSQLPKDRFSAERLKGVDSTLKIQPAKLEDSAVYLCASSLAWTGGRETQYFGPGTRLLVL.